This T cell receptor beta chain was captured by sequencing in a study of blood T cell repertoires in COVID-19. Study summary: The samples span acute and convalescent COVID-19 from the United States, Italy and Spain.

This CDR3 region has 15 residues. From germline, CDR1 is MNHEY and CDR2 SVGAGI. Trimming removed 9 bases at V and 5 bases at J, with 20 bases between. Categorization into cohorts depended on clinical history that participants reported. Clones were read by immunoSEQ multiplex PCR, and TCRdb kept only the in-frame ones, dropping some. The table has some 370,000 clones, under 85% seen once. The rearrangement uses TRBV6-5 and TRBJ1-5; a weak D match, TRBD1 (6 bases). What was sequenced was PBMCs or T cells enriched from blood (not recorded which). This clonotype originated in a woman in her forties or fifties who had recovered from COVID-19. This CDR3 is CASLNGGLGHQPQHF. For the CDR3, the DNA is TGTGCCAGTTTAAACGGGGGGCTTGGTCATCAGCCCCAGCATTTT.